This TCR beta chain appears in the sequencing data of a study of identical twins. After removal of 6 bases from V and 3 bases from J, the junction contained 5 bases not matched to a gene. This CDR3 has 15 residues. CDR1 MNHEY and CDR2 SMNVEV come from the germline V gene (reference sequence). This clonotype was seen a handful of times. The antigen is unknown. TCRdb itself ran the 5' RACE reads through MiXCR, one entry per CDR3 protein. The sample lists 450,000 or so distinct CDR3 sequences, approximately 15% occurring once. Study-wide findings and caveats: Reduced insertions were recorded for abundant cord blood beta clonotypes, with no such pattern in memory repertoires. The presence of invariant MAIT and iNKT cells could partly confound analyses of zero-insertion sequences.

A further study also used this sample, focusing on yellow fever vaccine responses in identical twins.

The gene calls are TRBV27 and TRBJ2-2, with TRBD1 matching 9 bases. Sequencing used CD4+ T cells sorted from blood. This receptor was identified in a young woman in good health. The CDR3 DNA is TGTGCCAGCAGCCCCCGGGACAGGGACACCGGGGAGCTGTTTTTT. The encoded protein is CASSPRDRDTGELFF.